What follows is one T cell receptor (beta chain) and its context. The CDR3 sequence is 14 residues long. The ends were cut back, 3 bases at V and 5 bases at J, with 14 bases in the middle. Germline CDR1 is SGHAT and CDR2 is FQNNGV. Source study methods: Amplified reference gene primers provided the basis for estimating nucleated cell counts. Method: immunoSEQ multiplex PCR; TCRdb's copy keeps in-frame clones and lacks some. The V and J calls and clone size were taken over from that table, and D and trimming were inferred from the DNA. This table has some 170,000 clones, approximately 80% appearing once. The entry originates in a study of blood T cell repertoires in COVID-19.

The rearrangement uses TRBV11-2 and TRBJ2-7, with D perhaps TRBD2 (6 bases). Sequencing was performed on peripheral blood. The clonotype originates from a man aged 60-69 years with acute or convalescent COVID-19. The CDR3 DNA sequence: TGTGCCAGCAGCTTTCTCCAACCGGGGGACGAGCAGTACTTC. Residues: CASSFLQPGDEQYF.